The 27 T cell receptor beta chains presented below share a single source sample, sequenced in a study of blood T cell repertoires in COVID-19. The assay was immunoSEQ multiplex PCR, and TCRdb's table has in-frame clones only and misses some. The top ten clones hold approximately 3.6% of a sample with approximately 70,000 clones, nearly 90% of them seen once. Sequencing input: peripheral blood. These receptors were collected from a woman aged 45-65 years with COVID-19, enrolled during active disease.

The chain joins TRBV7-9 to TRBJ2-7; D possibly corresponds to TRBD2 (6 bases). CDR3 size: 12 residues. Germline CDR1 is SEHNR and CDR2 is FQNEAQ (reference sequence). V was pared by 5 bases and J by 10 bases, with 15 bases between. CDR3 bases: TGTGCCAGCAGCCTAACCCGGGACTCTCAGTACTTC. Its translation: CASSLTRDSQYF.

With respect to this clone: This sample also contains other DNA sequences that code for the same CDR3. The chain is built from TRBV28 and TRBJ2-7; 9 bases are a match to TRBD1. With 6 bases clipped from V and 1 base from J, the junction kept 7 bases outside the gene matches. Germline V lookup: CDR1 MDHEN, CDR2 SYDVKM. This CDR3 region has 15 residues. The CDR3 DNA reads TGTGCCAGCAGACGGACAGGGGCAGGTTCCTACGAGCAGTACTTC. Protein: CASRRTGAGSYEQYF.

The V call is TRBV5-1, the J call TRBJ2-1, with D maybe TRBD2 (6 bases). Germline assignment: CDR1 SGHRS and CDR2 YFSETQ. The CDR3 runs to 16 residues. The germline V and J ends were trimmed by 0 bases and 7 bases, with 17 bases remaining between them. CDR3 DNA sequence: TGCGCCAGCAGCTTGGGTGCGGGAAGTGGAAAAAATGAGCAGTTCTTC. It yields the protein CASSLGAGSGKNEQFF.

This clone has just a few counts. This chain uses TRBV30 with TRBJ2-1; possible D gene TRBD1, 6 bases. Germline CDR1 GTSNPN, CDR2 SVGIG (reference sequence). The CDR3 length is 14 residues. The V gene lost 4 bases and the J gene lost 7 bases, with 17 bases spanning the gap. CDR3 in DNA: TGTGCCTGGAATAACTTGGACAGTTTTAATGAGCAGTTCTTC. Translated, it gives CAWNNLDSFNEQFF.

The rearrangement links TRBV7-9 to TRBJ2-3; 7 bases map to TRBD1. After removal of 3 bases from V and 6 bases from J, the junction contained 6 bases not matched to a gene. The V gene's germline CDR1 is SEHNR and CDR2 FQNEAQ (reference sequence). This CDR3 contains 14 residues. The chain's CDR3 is CASSFRTGRDTQYF. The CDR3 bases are TGTGCCAGCAGCTTTAGGACAGGCAGGGATACGCAGTATTTT.

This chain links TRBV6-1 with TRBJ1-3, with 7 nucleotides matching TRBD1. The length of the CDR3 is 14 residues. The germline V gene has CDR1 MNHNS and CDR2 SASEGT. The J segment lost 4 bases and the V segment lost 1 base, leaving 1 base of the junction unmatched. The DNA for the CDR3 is TGTGCCAGCAGTGAAGTGGACAGGGGAAACACCATATATTTT. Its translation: CASSEVDRGNTIYF.

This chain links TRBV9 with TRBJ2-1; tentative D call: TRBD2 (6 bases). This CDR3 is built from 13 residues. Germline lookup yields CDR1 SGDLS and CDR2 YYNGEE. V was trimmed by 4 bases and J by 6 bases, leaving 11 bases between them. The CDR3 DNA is TGTGCCAGCAGCCCGAATAGCGGCAATGAGCAGTTCTTC. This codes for CASSPNSGNEQFF.

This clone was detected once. The CDR3 nucleotides read TGTGCCATCAGCCCGGGACTCACGGCCTATGAGCAGTTCTTC. Translating gives CAISPGLTAYEQFF. The gene calls are TRBV10-3 and TRBJ2-1, with D perhaps TRBD2 (6 bases). V was trimmed by 6 bases and J by 8 bases, leaving 17 bases between them. The CDR3 spans 14 residues. CDR1 ENHRY and CDR2 SYGVKD come from the germline V gene.

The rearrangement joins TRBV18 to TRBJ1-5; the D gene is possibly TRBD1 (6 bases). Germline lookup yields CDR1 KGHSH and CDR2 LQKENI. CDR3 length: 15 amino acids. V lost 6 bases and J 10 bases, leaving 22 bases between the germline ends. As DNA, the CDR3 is TGTGCCAGCTCCCGGGGGGGGCTCGCGGGAGAACCCCAGCATTTT. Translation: CASSRGGLAGEPQHF.

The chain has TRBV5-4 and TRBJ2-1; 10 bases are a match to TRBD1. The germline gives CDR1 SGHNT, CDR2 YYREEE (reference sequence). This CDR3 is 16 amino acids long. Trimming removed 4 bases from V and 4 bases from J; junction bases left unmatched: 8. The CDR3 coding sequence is TGTGCCAGCAGCCGATTAGGGACAGGGGCGTACAATGAGCAGTTCTTC. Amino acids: CASSRLGTGAYNEQFF.

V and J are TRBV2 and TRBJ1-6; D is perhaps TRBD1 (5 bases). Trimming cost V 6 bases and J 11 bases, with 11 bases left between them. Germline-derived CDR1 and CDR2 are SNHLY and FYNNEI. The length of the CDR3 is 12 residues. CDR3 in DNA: TGTGCCAGCAGGGAGGGGAGGACACCCCTCCACTTT. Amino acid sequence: CASREGRTPLHF.

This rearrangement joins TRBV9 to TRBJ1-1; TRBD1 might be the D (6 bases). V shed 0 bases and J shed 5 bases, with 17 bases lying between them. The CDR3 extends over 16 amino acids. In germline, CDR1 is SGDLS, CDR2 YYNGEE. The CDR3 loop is CASSVGPGQTLTEAFF. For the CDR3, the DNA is TGTGCCAGCAGCGTAGGTCCCGGACAGACCCTGACTGAAGCTTTCTTT.

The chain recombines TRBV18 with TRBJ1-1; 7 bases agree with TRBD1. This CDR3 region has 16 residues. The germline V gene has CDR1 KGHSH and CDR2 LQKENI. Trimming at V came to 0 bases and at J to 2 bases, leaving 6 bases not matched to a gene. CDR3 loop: CASSPPAHRGNTEAFF. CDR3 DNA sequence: TGTGCCAGCTCACCACCGGCGCACAGGGGCAACACTGAAGCTTTCTTT. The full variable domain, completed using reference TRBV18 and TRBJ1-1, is NAGVMQNPRHLVRRRGQEARLRCSPMKGHSHVYWYRQLPEEGLKFMVYLQKENIIDESGMPKERFSAEFPKEGPSILRIQQVVRGDSAAYFCASSPPAHRGNTEAFFGQGTRLTVV.

In nucleotides, the CDR3 is TGTGCCAGCAGCAACACAGGGTCTGGGGCCAACGTCCTGACTTTC. Protein: CASSNTGSGANVLTF. The J gene is TRBJ2-6, the V gene TRBV7-9; a possible D gene is TRBD1 (6 bases). The CDR3 extends over 15 amino acids. CDR1 and CDR2 (germline): SEHNR, FQNEAQ (reference sequence). The V gene lost 5 bases and the J gene lost 1 base, with 9 bases spanning the gap. Full variable domain (missing parts from reference TRBV7-9 and TRBJ2-6): DTGVSQNPRHKITKRGQNVTFRCDPISEHNRLYWYRQTLGQGPEFLTYFQNEAQLEKSRLLSDRFSAERPKGSFSTLEIQRTEQGDSAMYLCASSNTGSGANVLTFGAGSRLTVL.

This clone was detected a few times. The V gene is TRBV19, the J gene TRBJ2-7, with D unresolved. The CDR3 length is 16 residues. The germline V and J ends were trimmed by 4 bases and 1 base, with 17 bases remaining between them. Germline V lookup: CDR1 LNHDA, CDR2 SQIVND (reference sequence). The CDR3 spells CASSSSVGTVSYEQYF. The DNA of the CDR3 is TGTGCCAGTAGTAGTTCCGTGGGCACCGTTTCCTACGAGCAGTACTTC.

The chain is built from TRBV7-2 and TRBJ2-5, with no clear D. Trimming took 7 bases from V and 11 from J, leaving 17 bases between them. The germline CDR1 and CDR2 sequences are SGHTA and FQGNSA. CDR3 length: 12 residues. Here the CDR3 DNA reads TGTGCCAGCACCCCTTCCCTACAGCCTCAGTACTTC. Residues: CASTPSLQPQYF.

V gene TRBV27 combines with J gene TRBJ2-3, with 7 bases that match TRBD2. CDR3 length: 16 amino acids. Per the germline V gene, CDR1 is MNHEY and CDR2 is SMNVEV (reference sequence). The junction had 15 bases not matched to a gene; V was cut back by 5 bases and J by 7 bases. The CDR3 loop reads CASSPAPAGVQNTQYF. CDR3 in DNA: TGTGCCAGCAGTCCCGCCCCGGCGGGAGTACAGAATACGCAGTATTTT.

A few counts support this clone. The CDR3 sequence is CASSYPGQVEYEQYF. The DNA of the CDR3 is TGTGCCAGCAGTTACCCGGGACAGGTCGAATACGAGCAGTACTTC. The chain is built from TRBV6-2 or TRBV6-3 and TRBJ2-7, with 8 bases aligning to TRBD1. Trimming cost V 2 bases and J 4 bases; bases outside gene matches: 7. The CDR3 is 15 amino acids. The germline V gene encodes CDR1 MNHEY and CDR2 SVGEGT.

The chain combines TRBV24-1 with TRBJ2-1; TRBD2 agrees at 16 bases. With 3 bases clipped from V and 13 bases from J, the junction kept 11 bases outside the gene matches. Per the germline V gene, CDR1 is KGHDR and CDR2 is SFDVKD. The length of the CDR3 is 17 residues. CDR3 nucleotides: TGTGCCACCAGTGATCGTCCCGGGACTAGCGGGAGGGCCCAACAGTTCTTC. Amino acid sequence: CATSDRPGTSGRAQQFF.

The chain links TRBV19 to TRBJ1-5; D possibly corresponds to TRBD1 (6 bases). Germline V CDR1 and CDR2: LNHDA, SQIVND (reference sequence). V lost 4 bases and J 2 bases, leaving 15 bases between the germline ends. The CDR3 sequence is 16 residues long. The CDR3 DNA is TGTGCCAGTAGTAACCGGGACATCTTGGGCAATCAGCCCCAGCATTTT. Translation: CASSNRDILGNQPQHF.

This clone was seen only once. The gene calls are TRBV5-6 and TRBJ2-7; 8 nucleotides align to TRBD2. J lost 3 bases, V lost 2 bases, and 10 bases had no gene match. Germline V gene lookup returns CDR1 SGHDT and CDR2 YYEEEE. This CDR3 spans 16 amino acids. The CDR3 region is CASSFGSGRVGYEQYF. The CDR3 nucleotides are TGTGCCAGCAGCTTTGGGAGCGGGAGAGTAGGCTACGAGCAGTACTTC.

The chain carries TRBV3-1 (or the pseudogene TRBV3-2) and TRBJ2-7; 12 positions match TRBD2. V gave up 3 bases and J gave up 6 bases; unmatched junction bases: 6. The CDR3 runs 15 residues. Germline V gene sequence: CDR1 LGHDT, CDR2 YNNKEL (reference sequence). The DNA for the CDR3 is TGTGCCAGCAGCCAGGAAGGACTAGCGGGACTCGAGCAGTACTTC. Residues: CASSQEGLAGLEQYF.

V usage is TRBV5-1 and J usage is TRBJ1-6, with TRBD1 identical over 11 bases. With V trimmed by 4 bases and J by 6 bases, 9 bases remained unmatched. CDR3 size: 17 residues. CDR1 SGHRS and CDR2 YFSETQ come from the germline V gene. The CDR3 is CASSRRTGGTSNSPLHF. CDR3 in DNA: TGCGCCAGCAGCCGCCGGACAGGGGGCACGAGTAATTCACCCCTCCACTTT.

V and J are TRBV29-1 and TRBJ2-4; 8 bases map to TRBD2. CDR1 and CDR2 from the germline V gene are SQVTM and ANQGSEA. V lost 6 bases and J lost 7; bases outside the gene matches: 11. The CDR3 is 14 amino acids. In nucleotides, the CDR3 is TGCAGCGTACAACTAGCGGCCCTGGGGAACATTCAGTACTTC. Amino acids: CSVQLAALGNIQYF.

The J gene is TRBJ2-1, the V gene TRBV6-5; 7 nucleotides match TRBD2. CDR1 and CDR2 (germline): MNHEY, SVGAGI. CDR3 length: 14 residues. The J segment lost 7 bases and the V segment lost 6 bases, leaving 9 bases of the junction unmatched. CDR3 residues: CASRSSGRSNEQFF. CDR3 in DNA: TGTGCCAGCAGGTCATCCGGGAGGAGTAATGAGCAGTTCTTC.

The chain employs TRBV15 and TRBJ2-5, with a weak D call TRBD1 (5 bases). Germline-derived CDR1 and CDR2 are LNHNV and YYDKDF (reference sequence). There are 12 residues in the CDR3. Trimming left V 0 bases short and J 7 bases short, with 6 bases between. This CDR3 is CATSRDQGTQYF. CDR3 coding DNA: TGTGCCACCAGCAGAGATCAGGGGACCCAGTACTTC.

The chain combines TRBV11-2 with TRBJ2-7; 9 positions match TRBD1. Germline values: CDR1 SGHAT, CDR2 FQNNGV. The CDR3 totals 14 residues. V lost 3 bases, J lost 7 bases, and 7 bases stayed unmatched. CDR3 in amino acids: CASSFGQGSVEQYF. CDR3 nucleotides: TGTGCCAGCAGCTTTGGACAGGGGTCAGTGGAGCAGTACTTC.